One sample yielded the 28 T cell receptor beta chains listed below, sequenced in a study of T cell repertoires in cytomegalovirus infection. TCRdb ran MiXCR on the reads and lists one entry per CDR3 protein. In the table there are about 180,000 distinct CDR3 sequences, roughly 14% of which are singletons. The specimen sequenced was PBMCs. The receptors here all came from a human donor in good health (CMV status not recorded). Some clones in this sample may be carry-over from other donors' samples.

This clonotype was detected a few times. The chain uses TRBV29-1 and TRBJ1-2; 8 positions match TRBD1. J was trimmed by 7 bases and V by 5 bases; bases with no gene match: 9. This CDR3 is built from 13 residues. The germline V gene has CDR1 SQVTM and CDR2 ANQGSEA. The CDR3 loop reads CSVSGTGLGGYTF. In nucleotides, the CDR3 is TGCAGCGTTTCCGGGACAGGATTAGGTGGCTACACCTTC.

The chain recombines TRBV6-4 with TRBJ2-2; D unclear. V lost 3 bases and J 4 bases, leaving 6 bases between the germline ends. Germline V gives CDR1 MRHNA, CDR2 SNTAGT. The CDR3 has 13 residues. The CDR3 region is CASSERSTGELFF. The CDR3 DNA reads TGTGCCAGCAGTGAACGGAGCACCGGGGAGCTGTTTTTT.

This clonotype has ten or more counts. The chain is built from TRBV12-3 or TRBV12-4 and TRBJ1-2; possibly TRBD1 for D (5 bases). CDR3 length: 13 amino acids. V was pared by 5 bases and J by 8 bases, with 15 bases between. The CDR3 region is CASSPGGRGGYTF. The CDR3 bases are TGTGCCAGCAGTCCCGGTGGGAGGGGCGGCTACACCTTC.

This clonotype showed up many times. This sequence joins TRBV7-9 and TRBJ1-1, with TRBD1 as a possible D gene (5 bases). The CDR3 runs to 14 residues. Germline V gives CDR1 SEHNR, CDR2 FQNEAQ (reference sequence). Between the trimmed V and J ends, which lost 3 bases and 5 bases, there was a span of 13 bases. Written as DNA, the CDR3 is TGTGCCAGCAGCTTGTACGTGGGGGAGACTGAAGCTTTCTTT. Amino acid sequence: CASSLYVGETEAFF.

The chain links TRBV6-2 or TRBV6-3 to TRBJ2-7; D is unresolved. V lost 6 bases to trimming and J lost 0 bases, with 12 bases between them. This CDR3 is 14 amino acids long. Germline assignment: CDR1 MNHEY and CDR2 SVGEGT. The DNA for the CDR3 is TGTGCCAGCAGATCTGGGATCAGCTCCTACGAGCAGTACTTC. It codes for CASRSGISSYEQYF.

The V call is TRBV19, the J call TRBJ2-1; 7 bases align to TRBD2. Trimming at V came to 7 bases and at J to 7 bases, leaving 13 bases not matched to a gene. CDR3 length: 15 amino acids. The germline CDR1 and CDR2 sequences are LNHDA and SQIVND (reference sequence). CDR3 sequence reads: CASKTQREVRNEQFF. Written as DNA, the CDR3 is TGTGCCAGTAAGACCCAGCGGGAAGTTCGAAATGAGCAGTTCTTC.

This chain links TRBV14 with TRBJ2-5; D is undetermined. The V gene's germline CDR1 is SGHDN and CDR2 FVKESK. The V gene lost 0 bases and the J gene lost 5 bases, with 1 base spanning the gap. The CDR3 spans 11 residues. CDR3 in amino acids: CASSQEETQYF. The DNA for the CDR3 is TGTGCCAGCAGCCAAGAGGAGACCCAGTACTTC.

The sample holds a few counts of this clonotype. The chain uses TRBV27 and TRBJ2-1, with unresolved D. CDR3 size: 13 residues. With 6 bases removed from V and 3 bases from J, the gap between germline ends came to 9 bases. Germline V CDR1 and CDR2: MNHEY, SMNVEV (reference sequence). The CDR3 sequence is CASRSVGYNEQFF. The CDR3 nucleotides read TGTGCCAGCAGGTCGGTGGGCTACAATGAGCAGTTCTTC.

This clonotype has a count of ten or more. The chain has TRBV7-8 and TRBJ2-3; no definite D call. The V and J ends lost 3 bases and 2 bases respectively, with 12 bases between them. CDR3 length: 15 residues. CDR1 is SGHVS, CDR2 FQNEAQ, per germline. CDR3 sequence (DNA): TGTGCCAGCAGCTTGAGTGTGATCTACACAGATACGCAGTATTTT. Translation: CASSLSVIYTDTQYF.

V gene TRBV6-6 combines with J gene TRBJ1-1; D remains unclear. Germline CDR1 reads MNHNY; CDR2 reads SVGAGI (reference sequence). V gave up 6 bases and J gave up 2 bases, with 4 bases separating them. The CDR3 spans 11 residues. The CDR3 bases are TGTGCCAGCAGGACAAACACTGAAGCTTTCTTT. It is translated as CASRTNTEAFF.

In this sample, this clonotype turned up a few times. This chain uses TRBV7-2 with TRBJ1-5; D is uncertain. This CDR3 is built from 15 residues. Germline V lookup: CDR1 SGHTA, CDR2 FQGNSA. V was clipped by 5 bases and J by 3 bases, with 14 bases between them. DNA for the CDR3: TGTGCCAGCAGCCCCAGTTCGGGGTCCAATCAGCCCCAGCATTTT. It codes for CASSPSSGSNQPQHF.

This clonotype occurred a few times. This chain uses TRBV28 with TRBJ2-7, with 10 bases that match TRBD2. The length of the CDR3 is 16 residues. V was clipped by 5 bases and J by 0 bases; unmatched bases: 7. CDR1 and CDR2 (germline): MDHEN, SYDVKM. CDR3 loop: CASSRSGRASSYEQYF. Here the CDR3 DNA reads TGTGCCAGCAGTAGGAGCGGGAGGGCCTCCTCCTACGAGCAGTACTTC.

This clonotype was found many times. This rearrangement joins TRBV28 to TRBJ1-1; TRBD1 agrees at 7 bases. CDR3 size: 15 residues. Germline CDR1 reads MDHEN; CDR2 reads SYDVKM. V was clipped by 7 bases and J by 4 bases; unmatched bases: 12. In DNA form, the CDR3 reads TGTGCCAGCACCCCCAACTTCCAGGGGGTCACTGAAGCTTTCTTT. Its translation: CASTPNFQGVTEAFF.

The chain recombines TRBV3-1 with TRBJ1-5; no clear D gene. Germline V lookup: CDR1 LGHDT, CDR2 YNNKEL (reference sequence). With 0 bases removed from V and 1 base from J, the gap between germline ends came to 7 bases. This CDR3 is built from 15 residues. CDR3 in amino acids: CASSQDVRSNQPQHF. CDR3 in DNA: TGTGCCAGCAGCCAAGATGTGAGAAGCAATCAGCCCCAGCATTTT.

V usage is TRBV15 and J usage is TRBJ2-1; no reliable D call. V was cut by 5 bases and J by 12 bases, with 14 bases left in between. This CDR3 has 12 amino acids. Germline assignment: CDR1 LNHNV and CDR2 YYDKDF (reference sequence). This CDR3 is CATSGRADTQFF. As DNA, the CDR3 is TGTGCCACCAGCGGAAGAGCAGATACGCAGTTCTTC.

This clonotype was counted ten times or more. The J gene is TRBJ1-4, the V gene TRBV7-9, with D unclear. Germline V lookup: CDR1 SEHNR, CDR2 FQNEAQ (reference sequence). Trimming removed 3 bases at V and 0 bases at J, with 8 bases between. This CDR3 comprises 15 residues. CDR3 DNA: TGTGCCAGCAGCTTCAATCGGTCAACTAATGAAAAACTGTTTTTT. It yields the protein CASSFNRSTNEKLFF. Full variable domain (remainder filled in from reference TRBV7-9 and TRBJ1-4): DTGVSQNPRHKITKRGQNVTFRCDPISEHNRLYWYRQTLGQGPEFLTYFQNEAQLEKSRLLSDRFSAERPKGSFSTLEIQRTEQGDSAMYLCASSFNRSTNEKLFFGSGTQLSVL.

This clonotype occurred many times. The chain uses TRBV27 and TRBJ2-3, with D possibly being TRBD2 (5 bases). V was trimmed by 4 bases and J by 0 bases, leaving 11 bases between them. The CDR3 totals 15 residues. The germline gives CDR1 MNHEY, CDR2 SMNVEV (reference sequence). In DNA, the CDR3 is TGTGCCAGCAGTTCCTTGGGAGTTAGCACAGATACGCAGTATTTT. Translated, it gives CASSSLGVSTDTQYF.

This clonotype was seen at least ten times. The V and J genes are TRBV12-5 and TRBJ2-2, with 9 bases aligning to TRBD1. The ends lost 3 bases at V and 6 bases at J; junction bases unmatched: 14. Looked up from germline, CDR1 is LGHNT and CDR2 is FRNRAP. The CDR3 has 18 amino acids. In nucleotides, the CDR3 is TGTGCTAGTGGTTTACCCCGCCCGGGACAGGGAAGTTCCGGGGAGCTGTTTTTT. Protein product: CASGLPRPGQGSSGELFF.

This chain uses TRBV6-5 with TRBJ2-5; D call uncertain. Looked up from germline, CDR1 is MNHEY and CDR2 is SVGAGI. The V gene lost 6 bases and the J gene lost 5 bases, with 10 bases spanning the gap. The CDR3 consists of 12 residues. The CDR3 here is CASSSQGETQYF. The CDR3 DNA follows: TGTGCCAGCAGCTCTCAAGGGGAGACCCAGTACTTC.

The chain has TRBV7-2 and TRBJ2-7; TRBD2 matches 9 bases. Germline CDR1 SGHTA, CDR2 FQGNSA. V lost 2 bases to trimming and J lost 4 bases; unmatched junction nucleotides: 6. The CDR3 spans 15 residues. The CDR3 is CASSLPPSGNYEQYF. For the CDR3, the DNA is TGTGCCAGCAGCTTACCTCCTAGCGGGAATTACGAGCAGTACTTC.

This clonotype was detected ten times or more. This rearrangement joins TRBV7-2 to TRBJ1-2, with D hard to call. This CDR3 has 14 residues. V was clipped by 5 bases and J by 2 bases, with 12 bases between them. CDR1 is SGHTA, CDR2 FQGNSA, per germline. In nucleotides, the CDR3 is TGTGCCAGCAGCCCCCGGCAGTCGAACTATGGCTACACCTTC. Its translation: CASSPRQSNYGYTF.

This clonotype was observed many times. This rearrangement joins TRBV7-3 to TRBJ2-2; possibly TRBD1 or TRBD2 for D (5 bases each). This CDR3 is built from 16 residues. V gave up 3 bases and J gave up 1 base, with 12 bases separating them. The germline V gene has CDR1 SGHTA and CDR2 FQGTGA. In nucleotides, the CDR3 is TGTGCCAGCAGCTTTACCGGGACGGGGAACACCGGGGAGCTGTTTTTT. Protein: CASSFTGTGNTGELFF.

This chain uses TRBV15 with TRBJ2-6; possibly TRBD1 for D (6 bases). Trimming took off 2 bases at V and 2 bases at J, with 19 bases between the two ends. The CDR3 sequence is 19 residues long. CDR1 LNHNV and CDR2 YYDKDF come from the germline V gene (reference sequence). CDR3 bases: TGTGCCACCAGCAGAATAACTTTTTCCAGGGGTACTGGGGCCAACGTCCTGACTTTC. Its translation: CATSRITFSRGTGANVLTF.

The table lists this clonotype with many counts. This chain uses TRBV11-1 with TRBJ2-7; D possibly corresponds to TRBD1 (6 bases). The germline V gene encodes CDR1 SGHAT and CDR2 FQDESV (reference sequence). The CDR3 extends over 14 amino acids. Trimming pared 5 bases from V and 1 base from J, leaving 12 bases between. CDR3 DNA: TGTGCCAGCAGCCCCGGGACACGATCCTACGAGCAGTACTTC. Amino acid sequence: CASSPGTRSYEQYF.

The chain links TRBV20-1 to TRBJ2-7; 8 bases map to TRBD2. CDR1 and CDR2 from the germline V gene are DFQATT and SNEGSKA (reference sequence). CDR3 length: 16 residues. J was trimmed by 1 base and V by 1 base; bases with no gene match: 9. The CDR3 DNA reads TGCAGTGCTAGAGCGGTAGGTAGCGGGATTTCCTACGAGCAGTACTTC. Translation: CSARAVGSGISYEQYF.

This clonotype was recorded many times. V gene TRBV6-5 combines with J gene TRBJ1-1; a weak D match, TRBD1 (6 bases). V was clipped by 2 bases and J by 3 bases, with 16 bases between them. Germline-derived CDR1 and CDR2 are MNHEY and SVGAGI. This CDR3 region has 16 residues. The CDR3 DNA reads TGTGCCAGCAGTTACCACAGGGATCGGGGCCACACTGAAGCTTTCTTT. It is translated as CASSYHRDRGHTEAFF.

The chain recombines TRBV6-1 with TRBJ2-1; D unresolved. Per the germline V gene, CDR1 is MNHNS and CDR2 is SASEGT. Trimming removed 6 bases at V and 4 bases at J, with 19 bases between. This CDR3 spans 16 amino acids. CDR3 sequence (DNA): TGTGCCAGCAGACCCCTAAGAAGGGAAACTTACAATGAGCAGTTCTTC. Protein sequence: CASRPLRRETYNEQFF.

This clonotype was found a few times. This chain uses TRBV5-4 with TRBJ2-6, with no clear D. Germline V gene sequence: CDR1 SGHNT, CDR2 YYREEE (reference sequence). The CDR3 consists of 15 residues. Trimming shortened V by 0 bases and J by 5 bases, and 9 bases separated the two germline ends. CDR3: CASSLDEGWANVLTF. The CDR3 DNA sequence: TGTGCCAGCAGCTTGGATGAAGGGTGGGCCAACGTCCTGACTTTC.